The 11 T cell receptor beta chains reported below all come from one sample, sequenced in a study of post-analysis software for immune sequencing data. Study results and limitations: A few TRBV segments occurring more often in patients than controls included TRBV5-6, TRBV5-1 and TRBV20-1.

Incorporated into the TCR beta cDNA libraries were unique molecular identifiers, which served to reduce PCR and sequencing biases. TCRdb analysed the PCR reads with MiXCR anew, one entry per CDR3 protein. This table has hundreds of thousands of distinct CDR3 sequences, roughly 29% appearing once. Their antigens are not known. The sample comprised blood. All receptors derive from a girl aged 5-17 years with multiple sclerosis.

The chain recombines TRBV2 with TRBJ1-5, with 7 bases fitting TRBD1. Germline V gene lookup returns CDR1 SNHLY and CDR2 FYNNEI. After removal of 4 bases from V and 3 bases from J, the junction contained 12 bases not matched to a gene. This CDR3 is 17 amino acids long. CDR3 amino acids: CASSGKGGVVNNQPQHF. CDR3 in DNA: TGTGCCAGCAGTGGAAAAGGGGGCGTAGTTAACAATCAGCCCCAGCATTTT.

The rearrangement joins TRBV4-3 to TRBJ2-5; D gene ambiguous. The CDR3 is made up of 15 amino acids. Trimming pared 1 base from V and 2 bases from J, leaving 11 bases between. CDR1 is LGHNA and CDR2 is YSLEER in the germline V gene. The DNA of the CDR3 is TGCGCCAGCAGCCAAGTGGGGAACGGACAAGAGACCCAGTACTTC. It specifies CASSQVGNGQETQYF.

The chain is built from TRBV12-3 or TRBV12-4 and TRBJ1-5; 10 bases fit TRBD1. The ends lost 6 bases at V and 7 bases at J; junction bases unmatched: 9. The CDR3 runs to 15 residues. CDR3 sequence reads: CASSSGQGPGQPQHF. CDR3 nucleotide sequence: TGTGCCAGCAGCTCGGGACAGGGGCCGGGGCAGCCCCAGCATTTT.

The rearrangement joins TRBV11-2 to TRBJ2-3; 14 bases line up with TRBD2. Germline trimming cut 1 base from V and 5 bases from J; bases unmatched to any gene: 5. From germline, CDR1 is SGHAT and CDR2 FQNNGV. This CDR3 spans 17 amino acids. Written as DNA, the CDR3 is TGTGCCAGCAGCTTAGCCCCGGGACTAGCGGGAGTAGATACGCAGTATTTT. Protein sequence: CASSLAPGLAGVDTQYF.

The rearrangement links TRBV10-3 to TRBJ2-3; the D gene could be TRBD1 or TRBD2 (6 bases each). Germline CDR1 and CDR2: ENHRY and SYGVKD. V lost 4 bases, J lost 6 bases, and 14 bases lay in between. This CDR3 has 14 residues. The CDR3 region has the DNA TGTGCCATCAGTGGTGGGGGGCTAGGGGATACGCAGTATTTT. Protein: CAISGGGLGDTQYF.

The chain is built from TRBV6-6 and TRBJ2-3, with 9 bases matching TRBD2. CDR3 length: 15 amino acids. The germline V gene encodes CDR1 MNHNY and CDR2 SVGAGI (reference sequence). J was trimmed by 4 bases and V by 7 bases; bases with no gene match: 9. The DNA for the CDR3 is TGTGCCAGCAACGAGCGGGGGGTCAGGGCAGATACGCAGTATTTT. Translating gives CASNERGVRADTQYF.

The rearrangement uses TRBV12-5 and TRBJ1-1; 7 bases align to TRBD1. The J segment lost 6 bases and the V segment lost 0 bases, leaving 4 bases of the junction unmatched. The V gene's germline CDR1 is LGHNT and CDR2 FRNRAP. The CDR3 runs 14 residues. The CDR3 sequence: CASGLVGGQAEAFF. In DNA, the CDR3 is TGTGCTAGTGGTTTGGTGGGCGGACAGGCTGAAGCTTTCTTT. Full variable domain (rest looked up from reference TRBV12-5 and TRBJ1-1): DARVTQTPRHKVTEMGQEVTMRCQPILGHNTVFWYRQTMMQGLELLAYFRNRAPLDDSGMPKDRFSAEMPDATLATLKIQPSEPRDSAVYFCASGLVGGQAEAFFGQGTRLTVV.

The chain couples TRBV10-3 to TRBJ2-7, with 7 positions matching TRBD2. The trim removed 0 bases at V and 3 bases at J, leaving 8 bases unmatched. CDR1 is ENHRY and CDR2 is SYGVKD in the germline V gene. This CDR3 is 16 amino acids long. The CDR3 loop reads CAISESARGELYEQYF. The CDR3 DNA reads as TGTGCCATCAGTGAGTCTGCTCGGGGGGAACTCTACGAGCAGTACTTC.

The J gene is TRBJ1-2, the V gene TRBV10-3; the D is unclear. The ends were cut back, 4 bases at V and 4 bases at J, with 10 bases in the middle. Germline assignment: CDR1 ENHRY and CDR2 SYGVKD. This CDR3 comprises 13 residues. In DNA form, the CDR3 reads TGTGCCATCAGTGTCGAGCCTAGCTATGGCTACACCTTC. Translated, it gives CAISVEPSYGYTF.

This rearrangement joins TRBV4-1 to TRBJ1-2; D is unclear. CDR3 length: 14 residues. The germline V gene has CDR1 MGHRA and CDR2 YSYEKL. The V end lost 1 base, the J end lost 8 bases, and 14 bases lay between the germline ends. Written as DNA, the CDR3 is TGCGCCAGCAGCCAAGCCGGACGGTCTGGAGGCTACACCTTC. It translates to CASSQAGRSGGYTF.

This clonotype showed up just a few times. This chain links TRBV20-1 with TRBJ2-1, with D perhaps TRBD1 (5 bases). With 2 bases removed from V and 8 bases from J, the gap between germline ends came to 13 bases. The CDR3 length is 13 residues. CDR1 and CDR2 (germline): DFQATT, SNEGSKA (reference sequence). The CDR3 region has the DNA TGCAGTGCTAGAAGCCTTACAGGTCATGAGCAGTTCTTC. Residues: CSARSLTGHEQFF.